The 20 T cell receptor beta chains presented below share a single source sample, sequenced in a study of human versus mouse CDR3 diversity and MHC coevolution. Method: immunoSEQ multiplex PCR; TCRdb's copy keeps in-frame clones and lacks some. The top ten clones hold roughly 1.3% of a sample with about 81,000 clones, 90% to 95% of them seen once. What was sequenced was naive CD4+ T cells from blood. Subset here: CD45RO-negative CD62L-positive naive CD4 T cells. These receptors originate from a person aged 30 to 69 in good health.

The chain uses TRBV7-3 and TRBJ1-2, with D possibly TRBD1 on 5 matching bases. The germline V gene encodes CDR1 SGHTA and CDR2 FQGTGA. With 5 bases removed from V and 4 bases from J, the gap between germline ends came to 11 bases. This CDR3 comprises 13 residues. The CDR3 is CASSQRGGYGYTF. The CDR3 DNA follows: TGTGCCAGCAGCCAGCGGGGGGGCTATGGCTACACCTTC.

This clone was seen only once. This rearrangement joins TRBV27 to TRBJ1-2, with unresolved D. Germline V gene sequence: CDR1 MNHEY, CDR2 SMNVEV (reference sequence). The V end was cut by 3 bases, the J end by 5 bases, with 10 bases between. The CDR3 contains 13 residues. The CDR3, as DNA: TGTGCCAGCAGTTTTCGTGCAGGATATGGCTACACCTTC. The encoded protein is CASSFRAGYGYTF.

The chain has TRBV5-1 and TRBJ2-2; possibly TRBD2 for D (6 bases). The germline V and J ends were trimmed by 2 bases and 1 base, with 9 bases remaining between them. The CDR3 is made up of 15 amino acids. Germline-derived CDR1 and CDR2 are SGHRS and YFSETQ. The DNA for the CDR3 is TGCGCCAGCAGCTTCGGTAGCGGGAACACCGGGGAGCTGTTTTTT. It yields the protein CASSFGSGNTGELFF.

The rearrangement joins TRBV5-4 to TRBJ2-2; a weak D match, TRBD1 (5 bases). This CDR3 has 19 residues. The germline V and J ends were trimmed by 4 bases and 2 bases, with 24 bases remaining between them. Germline V lookup: CDR1 SGHNT, CDR2 YYREEE (reference sequence). CDR3: CASSHEALTEKINTGELFF. Here the CDR3 DNA reads TGTGCCAGCAGCCACGAGGCACTGACAGAGAAAATAAACACCGGGGAGCTGTTTTTT. Full variable domain (remainder filled in from reference TRBV5-4 and TRBJ2-2): ETGVTQSPTHLIKTRGQQVTLRCSSQSGHNTVSWYQQALGQGPQFIFQYYREEENGRGNFPPRFSGLQFPNYSSELNVNALELDDSALYLCASSHEALTEKINTGELFFGEGSRLTVL.

The rearrangement uses TRBV28 and TRBJ1-5; no firm D call. Germline CDR1 reads MDHEN; CDR2 reads SYDVKM. The CDR3 length is 16 residues. Trimming removed 6 bases from V and 0 bases from J, with 15 bases in between. The DNA of the CDR3 is TGTGCCAGCAGCCCACCCTCGGGGTATAGCAATCAGCCCCAGCATTTT. Translation: CASSPPSGYSNQPQHF.

The CDR3 DNA follows: TGTGCCAGCAGCCCCGAATGGGCTGGCTACGAGCAGTACTTC. It specifies CASSPEWAGYEQYF. The chain employs TRBV7-9 and TRBJ2-7; D remains unclear. Per the germline V gene, CDR1 is SEHNR and CDR2 is FQNEAQ (reference sequence). Trimming shortened V by 5 bases and J by 3 bases, and 14 bases separated the two germline ends. The CDR3 is made up of 14 amino acids.

The V gene is TRBV19, the J gene TRBJ2-5, with 8 nucleotides matching TRBD1. Gene TRBJ2-7 matches the end of the DNA better, so the J call may be wrong. This CDR3 contains 13 residues. CDR1 and CDR2 from the germline V gene are LNHDA and SQIVND (reference sequence). The CDR3 region is CASRSTGGYEQYF. CDR3 in DNA: TGTGCCAGTAGGAGCACAGGGGGCTACGAGCAGTACTTC.

The chain joins TRBV7-2 to TRBJ2-1, with TRBD1 matching over 10 bases. The CDR3 is made up of 15 amino acids. J was trimmed by 13 bases and V by 6 bases; bases with no gene match: 15. Germline assignment: CDR1 SGHTA and CDR2 FQGNSA. CDR3 amino acids: CASSPDRGINRAQFF. For the CDR3, the DNA is TGTGCCAGCAGTCCGGACAGGGGGATAAACCGCGCTCAGTTCTTC.

This chain links TRBV18 with TRBJ2-1; no firm D call. This CDR3 comprises 12 residues. Germline V gives CDR1 KGHSH, CDR2 LQKENI. Trimming pared 6 bases from V and 7 bases from J, leaving 10 bases between. The CDR3 spells CASSADLNEQFF. CDR3 nucleotides: TGTGCCAGCTCTGCAGACTTGAATGAGCAGTTCTTC.

J is TRBJ2-5 and V is TRBV5-6, with a tentative D call TRBD1 (5 bases). CDR1 is SGHDT and CDR2 is YYEEEE in the germline V gene. This CDR3 spans 15 amino acids. V was cut by 6 bases and J by 5 bases, with 20 bases left in between. CDR3 region: CASTLGWGDGETQYF. The CDR3, as DNA: TGTGCCAGCACCCTGGGGTGGGGCGACGGGGAGACCCAGTACTTC.

The J gene is TRBJ1-2, the V gene TRBV7-2; D not certain. CDR3 length equals 16 residues. Trimming shortened V by 1 base and J by 2 bases, and 14 bases separated the two germline ends. The germline V gene encodes CDR1 SGHTA and CDR2 FQGNSA. In DNA, the CDR3 is TGTGCCAGCAGCTTAGATAGTAACAGACCCAACTATGGCTACACCTTC. Residues: CASSLDSNRPNYGYTF.

The V call is TRBV9, the J call TRBJ2-2, with TRBD2 matching 8 bases. The junction had 5 bases not matched to a gene; V was cut back by 0 bases and J by 4 bases. Germline V gene sequence: CDR1 SGDLS, CDR2 YYNGEE. CDR3 length: 16 amino acids. CDR3 sequence reads: CASSVGAGVGTGELFF. CDR3 coding DNA: TGTGCCAGCAGCGTAGGAGCGGGAGTAGGCACCGGGGAGCTGTTTTTT.

The rearrangement joins TRBV4-2 to TRBJ2-3, with D perhaps TRBD1 (5 bases). V lost 1 base to trimming and J lost 8 bases, with 10 bases between them. This CDR3 has 13 residues. Per germline, CDR1 LGHNA and CDR2 YNFKEQ. CDR3 coding DNA: TGTGCCAGCAGCCAAGGCAGGGTGGGTACGCAGTATTTT. Residues: CASSQGRVGTQYF.

The CDR3: CASSRPGQGGNEQFF. The CDR3, as DNA: TGTGCCAGCAGCAGACCGGGACAGGGGGGGAATGAGCAGTTCTTC. V and J are TRBV9 and TRBJ2-1; 11 bases align to TRBD1. Germline V gene sequence: CDR1 SGDLS, CDR2 YYNGEE. The V and J ends lost 4 bases and 7 bases, in that order; junction bases with no gene match: 7. The CDR3 contains 15 residues. The full variable domain, with the rest looked up from reference TRBV9 and TRBJ2-1, is DSGVTQTPKHLITATGQRVTLRCSPRSGDLSVYWYQQSLDQGLQFLIQYYNGEERAKGNILERFSAQQFPDLHSELNLSSLELGDSALYFCASSRPGQGGNEQFFGPGTRLTVL.

V gene TRBV6-5 combines with J gene TRBJ2-7; TRBD1 might be the D (5 bases). With 4 bases removed from V and 2 bases from J, the gap between germline ends came to 12 bases. Germline V lookup: CDR1 MNHEY, CDR2 SVGAGI. CDR3 size: 14 residues. The CDR3 protein is CASSSQGLAYEQYF. CDR3 in DNA: TGTGCCAGCAGTTCCCAGGGTCTGGCCTACGAGCAGTACTTC.

The chain uses TRBV18 and TRBJ1-1; D not resolved. V was clipped by 5 bases and J by 5 bases, with 15 bases between them. This CDR3 is built from 14 residues. The germline V gene encodes CDR1 KGHSH and CDR2 LQKENI. For the CDR3, the DNA is TGTGCCAGCTCAACTAGCGGAGGTCGGACTGAAGCTTTCTTT. This codes for CASSTSGGRTEAFF.

V and J are TRBV30 and TRBJ2-1; 8 nucleotides agree with TRBD1. Trimming removed 1 base from V and 7 bases from J; junction bases left unmatched: 6. The CDR3 is 14 amino acids. Germline-derived CDR1 and CDR2 are GTSNPN and SVGIG (reference sequence). The CDR3 sequence is CAWSGDRLSNEQFF. CDR3 in DNA: TGTGCCTGGAGTGGGGACAGGTTATCGAATGAGCAGTTCTTC.

About this clone: In the same sample, other DNA sequences code for this CDR3. The rearrangement links TRBV6-5 to TRBJ2-7; 8 nucleotides line up with TRBD1. Per germline, CDR1 MNHEY and CDR2 SVGAGI. The V segment lost 2 bases and the J segment 4 bases; nucleotides outside the gene matches: 4. The CDR3 covers 14 residues. The CDR3 is CASSYRTGGYEQYF. The DNA of the CDR3 is TGTGCCAGCAGTTACCGCACAGGGGGATACGAGCAGTACTTC.

This clone was found once. J is TRBJ1-1 and V is TRBV29-1, with D unresolved. Germline V gene lookup returns CDR1 SQVTM and CDR2 ANQGSEA. The CDR3 covers 12 residues. V lost 2 bases and J 1 base, leaving 5 bases between the germline ends. CDR3 coding DNA: TGCAGCGTTGAACCCAGGAACACTGAAGCTTTCTTT. Protein sequence: CSVEPRNTEAFF.

The V and J genes are TRBV21-1 and TRBJ1-1; the table names TRBD1, a call not compared with the DNA. TRBV21-1 is noted as a pseudogene. The CDR3 totals 16 residues. The CDR3, as DNA: TGTGCCAGCAGCAAAGACGGGTGGCAGGGGAAACCTGAAGCTTTCTTT. Translating it yields CASSKDGWQGKPEAFF.